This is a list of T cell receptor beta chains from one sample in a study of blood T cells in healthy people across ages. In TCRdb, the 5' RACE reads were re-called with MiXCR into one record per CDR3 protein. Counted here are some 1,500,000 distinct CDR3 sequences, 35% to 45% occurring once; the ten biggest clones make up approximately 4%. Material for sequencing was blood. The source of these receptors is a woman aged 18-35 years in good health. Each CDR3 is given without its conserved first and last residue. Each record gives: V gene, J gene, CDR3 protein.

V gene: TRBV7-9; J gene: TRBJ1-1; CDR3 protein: ASYLDRTSNTEAF
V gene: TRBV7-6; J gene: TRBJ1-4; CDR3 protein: ASSPRRVGEKLF
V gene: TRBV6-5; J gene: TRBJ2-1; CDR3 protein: ASRSGLAGELSEQF
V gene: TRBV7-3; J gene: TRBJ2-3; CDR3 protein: ASSPQGLAGADTQY
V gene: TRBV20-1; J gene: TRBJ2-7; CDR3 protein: SVYTRGQGYEQY
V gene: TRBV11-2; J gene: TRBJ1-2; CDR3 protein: ASSSRWLGRYGYT
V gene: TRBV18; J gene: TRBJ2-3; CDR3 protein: ASSPAKVGTDTQY
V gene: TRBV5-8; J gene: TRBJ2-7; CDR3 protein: ASSLWASGSSNYEQY
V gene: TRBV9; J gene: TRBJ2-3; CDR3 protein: ASSVYPSGGTDTQY
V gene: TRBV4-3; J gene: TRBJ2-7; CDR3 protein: ASSQGGQGYYEQY
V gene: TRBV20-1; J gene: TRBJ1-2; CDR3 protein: SAINRRDSNYGYT
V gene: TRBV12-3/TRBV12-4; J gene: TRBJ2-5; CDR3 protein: ASSLGLAGLGYQETQY
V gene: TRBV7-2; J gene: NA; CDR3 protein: ASSFQTGTSAYEQY
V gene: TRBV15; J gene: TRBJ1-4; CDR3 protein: ATSRRRDRTNEKLF
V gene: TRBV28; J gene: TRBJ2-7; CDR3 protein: ASREQGRIQY
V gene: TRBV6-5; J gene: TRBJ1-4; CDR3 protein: ASSYLRTGAGEKLF
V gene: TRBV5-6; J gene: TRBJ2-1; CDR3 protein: ASSLVLNEQF
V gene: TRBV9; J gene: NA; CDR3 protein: ASSVGRRQETQF
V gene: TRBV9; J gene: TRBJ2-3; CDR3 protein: ASSPPGTTQY
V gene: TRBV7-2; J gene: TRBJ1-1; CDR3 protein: ASSSSYRGEAF
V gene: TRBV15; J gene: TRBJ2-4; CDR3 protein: ATSRDGGGIDNEQY
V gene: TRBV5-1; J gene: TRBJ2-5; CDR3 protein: ASSRVGLETQY
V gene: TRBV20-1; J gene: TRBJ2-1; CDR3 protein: SARDRGGTMQRSSYNEQF
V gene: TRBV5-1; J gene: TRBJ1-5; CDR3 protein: ASSLGSGSRNQPQH
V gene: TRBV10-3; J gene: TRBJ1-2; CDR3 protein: AISESGQVGGYT
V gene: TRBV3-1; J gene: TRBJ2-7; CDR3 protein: ASSLGRTGYEQY
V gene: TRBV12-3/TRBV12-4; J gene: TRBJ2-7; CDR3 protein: ASTRQAAYEQY
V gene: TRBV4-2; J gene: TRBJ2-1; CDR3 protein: ASSQEDSSSHEQF
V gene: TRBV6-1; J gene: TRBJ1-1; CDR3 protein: ASSGCVGQPNTEAF
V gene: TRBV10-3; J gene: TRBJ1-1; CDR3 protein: AIREFGNTEAF
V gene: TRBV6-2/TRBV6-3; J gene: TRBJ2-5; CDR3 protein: ASSRDRGRNEQY
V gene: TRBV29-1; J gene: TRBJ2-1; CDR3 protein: SVTPLGSSYNEQF
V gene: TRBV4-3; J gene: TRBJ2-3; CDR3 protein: ASSLLSIGRTDTQY
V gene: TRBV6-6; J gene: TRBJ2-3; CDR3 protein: ASSGITSTDTQY
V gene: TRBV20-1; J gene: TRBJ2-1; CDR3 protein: SARGRGGVSYNEQF
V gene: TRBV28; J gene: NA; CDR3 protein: ATSTGNYEQY
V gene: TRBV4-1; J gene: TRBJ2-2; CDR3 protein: ASSQPQRGGPGELF
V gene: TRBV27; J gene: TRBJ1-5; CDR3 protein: ASSPWTVNQPQH
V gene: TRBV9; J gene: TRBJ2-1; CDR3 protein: ASSVVGSGYNEQF
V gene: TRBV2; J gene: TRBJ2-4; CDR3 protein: ASSAGTSGIWQQY
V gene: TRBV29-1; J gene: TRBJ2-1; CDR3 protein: SVEGDSSYNEQF
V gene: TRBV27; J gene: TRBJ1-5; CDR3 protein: ASRDRDQPQH
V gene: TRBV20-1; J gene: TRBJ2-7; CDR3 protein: SALGDYEQY
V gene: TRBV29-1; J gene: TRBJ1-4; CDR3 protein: SVEVQGQREKLF
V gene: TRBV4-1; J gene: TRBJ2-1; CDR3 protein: ASSQDPSSYNEQL
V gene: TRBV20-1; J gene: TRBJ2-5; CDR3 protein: SARAWDNQETQY
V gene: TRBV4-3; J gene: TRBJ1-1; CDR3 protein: ASSHALTGMNTEAF